This TCR beta chain stems from a study of Ad26.COV2.S vaccination and SARS-CoV-2 variants. Points from the study as a whole: Vaccine recipients and placebo recipients showed similar non-spike TCR breadth. Marked by substantial breadth, spike-specific CD8+ and CD4+ T cell responses were reportedly seen after vaccination. The TCR-based breadth and depth measures might underestimate overall T cell responses. The study found higher spike-specific TCR breadth in vaccine than placebo recipients.

Assay: immunoSEQ multiplex PCR; the TCRdb copy retains only in-frame clones and omits some. The sample carries just over 350,000 clones, around 92% recorded once. The CDR3 sequence is 14 residues long. Germline V gene lookup returns CDR1 LNHDA and CDR2 SQIVND (reference sequence). V was shortened by 9 bases and J by 7 bases, with 18 bases between the two germline ends. A note on this clone: Antigen specificity is unknown.

This receptor was taken from a human donor who had recovered from COVID-19. The input for sequencing was peripheral blood, taken after recovery from COVID-19. This rearrangement joins TRBV19 to TRBJ1-4; the D gene is possibly TRBD1 (5 bases). Written as DNA, the CDR3 is TGTGCCAGCCGGGTAGGGGCATTAGGTGAAAAACTGTTTTTT. Its translation: CASRVGALGEKLFF.